The text below deals with one T cell receptor (beta chain). Its antigen has not been determined. Within one base of it there is no much larger clone, and no base qualities were kept. Receptor amplification or capture employed the immunoSEQ multiplex PCR assay. Here the immuneACCESS table is served through TCRdb, limited to in-frame sequences with V and J called. Missing clones are a known gap in these copies; in checked studies unresolved V genes cover under half, and the rest lacks a known reason. For this sample the table gives about 190,000 clones, of which roughly nine tenths were detected only once. Jointly, the top ten make up roughly 1.9% of the sample. The CDR3, from cysteine to phenylalanine, totals 13 residues. Left in the record is the CDR3 DNA by itself, 39 bases read in frame from the first base. V and J lose 5 bases and 4 bases, and a span of 11 bases separates them. Sequences SNHLY (CDR1) and FYNNEI (CDR2) are obtained from the germline V gene.

This entry is derived from a study of control samples from healthy donors and cancer patients (dated by TCRdb to about 2020). This sequence was found in a man aged 30 to 45 in good health. Specimen: blood. The chain was built from TRBV2 and TRBJ1-2; a tentative D call is TRBD1 (6 bases match). CDR3 sequence: CASSTGSRYGYTF. The nucleotide sequence is TGTGCCAGCAGTACAGGGTCTCGCTATGGCTACACCTTC.